These 2 T cell receptor beta chains were all obtained from the same sample, sequenced in a study of cytomegalovirus exposure and HLA in healthy donors. The study ran its PCR with 60 Vbeta and 13 Jbeta primers. The data were produced by immunoSEQ multiplex PCR, yet TCRdb's version contains in-frame clones alone and is incomplete. The sample records about 82,000 clones, 10% being singletons. The specimen was PBMCs. These receptor sequences come from a man in his 60s in good health and CMV-seropositive.

The chain combines TRBV9 with TRBJ2-1, with 14 bases fitting TRBD2. Germline V gene data show CDR1 as SGDLS and CDR2 as YYNGEE. After removal of 2 bases from V and 4 bases from J, the junction contained 5 bases not matched to a gene. There are 17 residues in the CDR3. CDR3 coding DNA: TGTGCCAGCAGCGTGACTAGCGGGAGGGACATATACAATGAGCAGTTCTTC. Its protein product is CASSVTSGRDIYNEQFF.

This chain connects TRBV12-1 to TRBJ2-7; no DNA check was done on the table's D call, TRBD2. TRBV12-1 is a documented pseudogene. This CDR3 contains 15 residues. DNA for the CDR3: TGTGCCAGCAGTTCCGGGACTAGCCAAGCCTACGAGCAGTACGTC. As protein: CASSSGTSQAYEQYV.